The sequence of this T cell receptor (beta chain) was determined in a study of T-cell memory formation after mild COVID-19. Germline CDR1 SGHAT, CDR2 FQNNGV. V was trimmed by 3 bases and J by 12 bases, leaving 12 bases between them. The CDR3 sequence is 11 residues long. This clonotype came up many times. TCRdb re-derived calls from the 5' RACE reads in MiXCR, one entry per CDR3 protein. The data hold approximately 1,600 distinct CDR3 sequences, with more than 60% observed a single time. The sample taken for sequencing was PBMCs or a T cell subset sorted from them (not recorded which). The chain joins TRBV11-2 to TRBJ2-7; D not certain. This receptor was taken from an adult who had mild COVID-19 (a few samples of this study predate the infection). Cell type and time point are not known. The CDR3 coding sequence is TGTGCCAGCAGCTTCTTAGGTTCTCCGTACTTC. The encoded protein is CASSFLGSPYF. Looking up the rest from reference TRBV11-2 and TRBJ2-7 gives the full variable domain: EAGVAQSPRYKIIEKRQSVAFWCNPISGHATLYWYQQILGQGPKLLIQFQNNGVVDDSQLPKDRFSAERLKGVDSTLKIQPAKLEDSAVYLCASSFLGSPYFGPGTRLTVT.